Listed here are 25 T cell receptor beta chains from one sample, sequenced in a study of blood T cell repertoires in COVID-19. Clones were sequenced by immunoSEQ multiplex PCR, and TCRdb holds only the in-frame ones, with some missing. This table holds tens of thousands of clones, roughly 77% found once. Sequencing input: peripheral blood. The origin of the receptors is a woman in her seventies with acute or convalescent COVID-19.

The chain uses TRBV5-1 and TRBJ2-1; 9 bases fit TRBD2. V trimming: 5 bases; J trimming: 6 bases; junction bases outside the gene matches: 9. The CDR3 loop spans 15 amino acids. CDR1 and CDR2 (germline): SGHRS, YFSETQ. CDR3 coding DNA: TGCGCCAGCAGTTCATCTAGCGGGATTGTCAATGAGCAGTTCTTC. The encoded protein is CASSSSSGIVNEQFF.

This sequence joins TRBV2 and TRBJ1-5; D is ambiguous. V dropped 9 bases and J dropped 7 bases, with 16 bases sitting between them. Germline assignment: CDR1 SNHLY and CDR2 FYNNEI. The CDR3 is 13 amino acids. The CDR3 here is CASQSGWEQPQHF. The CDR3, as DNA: TGTGCCAGTCAATCGGGGTGGGAGCAGCCCCAGCATTTT.

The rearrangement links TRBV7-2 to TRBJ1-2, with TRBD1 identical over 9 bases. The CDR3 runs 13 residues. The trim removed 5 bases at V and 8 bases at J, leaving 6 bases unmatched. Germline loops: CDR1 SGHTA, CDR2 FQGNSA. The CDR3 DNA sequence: TGTGCCAGCAGCAAGGGACAGGGATTAGGCTACACCTTC. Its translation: CASSKGQGLGYTF.

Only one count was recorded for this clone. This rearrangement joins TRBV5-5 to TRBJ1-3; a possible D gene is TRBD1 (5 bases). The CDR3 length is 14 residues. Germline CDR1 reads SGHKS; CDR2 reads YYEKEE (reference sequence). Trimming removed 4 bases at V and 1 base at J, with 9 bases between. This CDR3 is CASSQTASGNTIYF. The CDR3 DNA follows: TGTGCCAGCAGCCAGACAGCGTCTGGAAACACCATATATTTT.

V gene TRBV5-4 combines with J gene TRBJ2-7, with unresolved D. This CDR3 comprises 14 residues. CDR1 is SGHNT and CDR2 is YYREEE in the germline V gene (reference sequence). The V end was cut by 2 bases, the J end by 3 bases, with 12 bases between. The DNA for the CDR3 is TGTGCCAGCAGCTTCGACTCAAAAGGCTACGAGCAGTACTTC. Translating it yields CASSFDSKGYEQYF.

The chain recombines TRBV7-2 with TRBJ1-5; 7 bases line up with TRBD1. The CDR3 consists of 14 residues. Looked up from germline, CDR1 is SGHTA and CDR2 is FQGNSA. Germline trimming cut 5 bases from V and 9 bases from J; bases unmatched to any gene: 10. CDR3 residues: CASSGRDSHRPQHF. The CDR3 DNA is TGTGCCAGCAGCGGCCGGGACAGCCATCGGCCCCAGCATTTT.

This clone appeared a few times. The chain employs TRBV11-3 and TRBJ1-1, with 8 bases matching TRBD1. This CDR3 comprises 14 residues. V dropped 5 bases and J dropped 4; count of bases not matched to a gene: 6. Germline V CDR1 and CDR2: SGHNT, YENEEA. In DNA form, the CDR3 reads TGTGCCAGCAGCGTGACAGGGGTTGGCACTGAAGCTTTCTTT. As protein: CASSVTGVGTEAFF. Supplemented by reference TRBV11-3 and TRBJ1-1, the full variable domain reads EAGVVQSPRYKIIEKKQPVAFWCNPISGHNTLYWYLQNLGQGPELLIRYENEEAVDDSQLPKDRFSAERLKGVDSTLKIQPAELGDSAVYLCASSVTGVGTEAFFGQGTRLTVV.

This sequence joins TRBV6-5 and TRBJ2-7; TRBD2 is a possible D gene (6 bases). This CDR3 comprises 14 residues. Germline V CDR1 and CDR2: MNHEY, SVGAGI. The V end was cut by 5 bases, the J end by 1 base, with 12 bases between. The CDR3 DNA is TGTGCCAGCAGTCCCCGGGGGACTTCCTACGAGCAGTACTTC. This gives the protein CASSPRGTSYEQYF.

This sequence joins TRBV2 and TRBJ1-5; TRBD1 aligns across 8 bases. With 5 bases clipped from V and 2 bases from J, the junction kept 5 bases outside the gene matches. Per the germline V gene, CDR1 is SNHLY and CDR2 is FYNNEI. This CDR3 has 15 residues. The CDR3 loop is CASSTQGAGNQPQHF. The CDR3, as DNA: TGTGCCAGCAGTACCCAGGGGGCCGGCAATCAGCCCCAGCATTTT.

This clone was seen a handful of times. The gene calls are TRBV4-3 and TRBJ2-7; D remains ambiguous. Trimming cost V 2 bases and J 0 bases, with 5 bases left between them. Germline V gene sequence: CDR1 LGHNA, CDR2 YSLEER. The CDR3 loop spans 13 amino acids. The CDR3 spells CASSQSFSYEQYF. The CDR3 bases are TGCGCCAGCAGCCAATCGTTCTCCTACGAGCAGTACTTC.

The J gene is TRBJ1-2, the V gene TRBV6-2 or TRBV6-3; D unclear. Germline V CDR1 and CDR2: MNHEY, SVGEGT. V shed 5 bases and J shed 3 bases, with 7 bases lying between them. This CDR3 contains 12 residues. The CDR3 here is CASSMDYYGYTF. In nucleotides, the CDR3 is TGTGCCAGCAGTATGGACTACTATGGCTACACCTTC.

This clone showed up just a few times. The CDR3, as DNA: TGTGCCAGCAGTGCGGGGACTGAAGCTTTCTTT. Translating it yields CASSAGTEAFF. V gene TRBV28 combines with J gene TRBJ1-1; the D is unclear. The V end lost 5 bases, the J end lost 5 bases, and 6 bases lay between the germline ends. The CDR3 is made up of 11 amino acids. CDR1 and CDR2 (germline): MDHEN, SYDVKM.

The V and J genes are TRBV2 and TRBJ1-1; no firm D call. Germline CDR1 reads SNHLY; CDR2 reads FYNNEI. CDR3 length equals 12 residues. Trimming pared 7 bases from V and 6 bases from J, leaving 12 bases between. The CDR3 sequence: CASTREGPEAFF. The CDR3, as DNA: TGTGCCAGCACTCGAGAGGGCCCTGAAGCTTTCTTT.

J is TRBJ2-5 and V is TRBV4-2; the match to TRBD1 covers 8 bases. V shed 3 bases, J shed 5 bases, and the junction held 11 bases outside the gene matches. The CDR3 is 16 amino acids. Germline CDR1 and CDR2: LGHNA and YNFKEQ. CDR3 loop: CASSQDLGQGGETQYF. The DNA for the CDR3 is TGTGCCAGCAGCCAGGACCTAGGACAGGGTGGGGAGACCCAGTACTTC.

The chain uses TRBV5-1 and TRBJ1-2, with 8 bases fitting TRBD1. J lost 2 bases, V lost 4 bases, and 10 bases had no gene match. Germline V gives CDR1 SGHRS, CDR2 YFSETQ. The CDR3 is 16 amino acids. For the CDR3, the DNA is TGCGCCAGCAGCCCAACCTGGGACAGGCGAAACTATGGCTACACCTTC. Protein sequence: CASSPTWDRRNYGYTF.

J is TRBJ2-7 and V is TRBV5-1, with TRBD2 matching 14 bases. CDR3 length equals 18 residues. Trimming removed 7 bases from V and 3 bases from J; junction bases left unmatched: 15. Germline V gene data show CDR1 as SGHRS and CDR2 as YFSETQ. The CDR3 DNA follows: TGCGCCAGCCGCCTCACAGGGGGACTAGCGGGAGTTAACTACGAGCAGTACTTC. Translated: CASRLTGGLAGVNYEQYF.

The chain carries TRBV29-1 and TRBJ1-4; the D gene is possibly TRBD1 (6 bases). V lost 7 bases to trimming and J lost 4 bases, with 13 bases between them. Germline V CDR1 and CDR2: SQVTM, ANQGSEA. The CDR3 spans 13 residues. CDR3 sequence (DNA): TGCAGCGCACGAGGGGGTCGTAATGAAAAACTGTTTTTT. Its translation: CSARGGRNEKLFF. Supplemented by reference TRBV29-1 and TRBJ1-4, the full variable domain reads SAVISQKPSRDICQRGTSLTIQCQVDSQVTMMFWYRQQPGQSLTLIATANQGSEATYESGFVIDKFPISRPNLTFSTLTVSNMSPEDSSIYLCSARGGRNEKLFFGSGTQLSVL.

In DNA, the CDR3 is TGCAGCGTTGTCTTCGCTTCGGGCATTCAGTACTTC. This codes for CSVVFASGIQYF. The chain uses TRBV29-1 and TRBJ2-4; no definite D call. Germline-derived CDR1 and CDR2 are SQVTM and ANQGSEA. V lost 4 bases, J lost 9 bases, and 13 bases lay in between. This CDR3 region has 12 residues.

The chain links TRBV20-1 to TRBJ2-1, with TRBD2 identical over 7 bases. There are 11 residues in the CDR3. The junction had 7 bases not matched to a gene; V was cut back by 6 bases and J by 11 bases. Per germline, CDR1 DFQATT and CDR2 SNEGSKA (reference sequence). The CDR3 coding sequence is TGCAGTGCCAGATCCGGGACTAAGCAGTTCTTC. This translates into CSARSGTKQFF.

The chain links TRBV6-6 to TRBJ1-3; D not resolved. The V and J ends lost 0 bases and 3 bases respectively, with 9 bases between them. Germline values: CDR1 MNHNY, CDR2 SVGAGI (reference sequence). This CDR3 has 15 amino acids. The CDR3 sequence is CASSYSEGNGNTIYF. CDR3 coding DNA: TGTGCCAGCAGTTACTCAGAGGGAAATGGAAACACCATATATTTT.

CDR3 DNA: TGTGCCATCAGTGAATCTCCGGGGAGTGAGTTGGAGACCCAGTACTTC. This translates into CAISESPGSELETQYF. V and J are TRBV10-3 and TRBJ2-5; D may be TRBD2 (5 bases). V lost 3 bases and J 5 bases, leaving 19 bases between the germline ends. CDR1 is ENHRY, CDR2 SYGVKD, per germline. The CDR3 length is 16 residues.

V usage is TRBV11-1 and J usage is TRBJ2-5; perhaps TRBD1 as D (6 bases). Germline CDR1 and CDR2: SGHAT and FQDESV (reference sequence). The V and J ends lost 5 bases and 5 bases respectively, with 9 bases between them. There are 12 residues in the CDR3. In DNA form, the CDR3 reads TGTGCCAGCAGCCAGGGGTTTGAGACCCAGTACTTC. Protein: CASSQGFETQYF.

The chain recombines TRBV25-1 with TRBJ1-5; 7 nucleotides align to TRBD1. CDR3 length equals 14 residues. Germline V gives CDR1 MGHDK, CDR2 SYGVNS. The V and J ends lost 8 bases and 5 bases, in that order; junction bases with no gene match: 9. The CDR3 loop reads CASPPGGVDQPQHF. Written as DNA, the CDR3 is TGTGCCAGCCCTCCAGGGGGTGTGGATCAGCCCCAGCATTTT.

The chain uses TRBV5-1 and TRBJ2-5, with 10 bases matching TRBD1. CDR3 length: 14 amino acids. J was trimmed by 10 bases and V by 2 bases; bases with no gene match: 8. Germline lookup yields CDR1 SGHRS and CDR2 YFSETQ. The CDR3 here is CASSFRQGAPDQYF. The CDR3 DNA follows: TGCGCCAGCAGCTTCAGACAGGGGGCGCCGGACCAGTACTTC.

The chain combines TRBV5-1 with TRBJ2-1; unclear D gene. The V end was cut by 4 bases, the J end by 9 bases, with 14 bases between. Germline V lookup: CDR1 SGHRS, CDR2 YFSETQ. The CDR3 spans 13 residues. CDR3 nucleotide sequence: TGCGCCAGCAGCCCCACCGTCCGGAGTGAGCAGTTCTTC. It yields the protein CASSPTVRSEQFF.